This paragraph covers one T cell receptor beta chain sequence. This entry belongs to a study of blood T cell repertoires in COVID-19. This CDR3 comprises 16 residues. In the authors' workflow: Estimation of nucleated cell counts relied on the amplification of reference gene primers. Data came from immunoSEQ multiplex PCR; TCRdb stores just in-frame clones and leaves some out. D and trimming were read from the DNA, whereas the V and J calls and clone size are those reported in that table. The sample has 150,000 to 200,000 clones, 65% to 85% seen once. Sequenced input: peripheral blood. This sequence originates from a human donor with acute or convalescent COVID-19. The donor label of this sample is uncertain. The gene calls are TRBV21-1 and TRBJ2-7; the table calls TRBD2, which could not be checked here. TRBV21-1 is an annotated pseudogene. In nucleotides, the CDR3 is TGTGCCAGCAGCAAAGGGACTAGCGGGGAGTCCTACGAGCAGTACTTC. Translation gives CASSKGTSGESYEQYF.